This TCR beta chain originates from a study of control samples from healthy donors and cancer patients. The method was immunoSEQ multiplex PCR; TCRdb's version includes in-frame clones alone and lacks a portion of them. The data contain some 51,000 clones, approximately 86% of them seen just once; the ten biggest clones take up 3% to 4%. V shed 3 bases and J shed 4 bases, with 8 bases lying between them. This CDR3 contains 13 residues. The germline V gene encodes CDR1 SEHNR and CDR2 FQNEAQ (reference sequence). This clonotype was obtained from a middle-aged man in good health. Sequencing was carried out using blood. This chain connects TRBV7-9 to TRBJ2-3; D remains unclear. The CDR3 DNA follows: TGTGCCAGCAGCTTGATCTCTGCAGATACGCAGTATTTT. Translated: CASSLISADTQYF. Combining the CDR3 with reference TRBV7-9 and TRBJ2-3 gives the whole variable domain DTGVSQNPRHKITKRGQNVTFRCDPISEHNRLYWYRQTLGQGPEFLTYFQNEAQLEKSRLLSDRFSAERPKGSFSTLEIQRTEQGDSAMYLCASSLISADTQYFGPGTRLTVL.